The T cell receptor beta chain under discussion was sequenced for a study of cytomegalovirus exposure and HLA in healthy donors. PCR involved 60 Vbeta and 13 Jbeta primers. Produced via immunoSEQ multiplex PCR; TCRdb's table is partial and in-frame only. Of tens of thousands of clones listed, roughly 79% are singletons. V was pared by 0 bases and J by 4 bases, with 5 bases of the junction left unmatched. CDR3 length equals 16 residues. From germline, CDR1 is LGHNA and CDR2 YSLEER. The origin of this receptor is a man aged 45-65 years in good health and CMV-seronegative. The J gene is TRBJ2-7, the V gene TRBV4-3; 11 nucleotides align to TRBD1. Sequencing input: PBMCs. CDR3 bases: TGCGCCAGCAGCCAAGATTCCGGGACAGGGGGTTACGAGCAGTACTTC. Translation: CASSQDSGTGGYEQYF.